The T cell receptor (beta chain) described here comes from a study of monozygotic twins with inflammatory bowel disease. The CDR3 spans 16 residues. Germline V lookup: CDR1 SEHNR, CDR2 FQNEAQ (reference sequence). Reprocessing the 5' RACE reads, TCRdb reports a single entry for every CDR3 protein and omits DNA. The sample includes approximately 340,000 distinct CDR3 sequences. This TCR was sampled from a human donor with ulcerative colitis or Crohn's disease, or a healthy co-twin of an affected twin (not recorded which). V and J are TRBV7-9 and TRBJ1-6; TCRdb lists TRBD1, though no DNA is available to test this call. Sequencing was performed on blood. CDR3 residues: CASSQQDLIYNSPLHF.